These T cell receptor beta chains were read from a single sample in a study of shared clonotypes between healthy human individuals. Here immunoSEQ multiplex PCR was the method, and the copy in TCRdb shows in-frame clones only, minus some. The sample yields some 2,100,000 clones, approximately 95% seen once. The material sequenced was naive CD4+ T cells sorted from blood. The receptor source for this set is a young man in good health. Each CDR3 is given with its conserved first and last residue. The D gene is left open where the match is weak. Clone size appears in some rows only: once, few, many, or a class for an expanded clone.

j_call: TRBJ1-6
d_call: TRBD1
v_call: TRBV5-6
clone_size: -
cdr3_aa: CASTILGQGASYNSPLHF
cdr3_nt: TGTGCCAGCACCATCCTTGGACAGGGGGCATCCTATAATTCACCCCTCCACTTT

j_call: TRBJ2-7
d_call: -
v_call: TRBV10-3
clone_size: few
cdr3_aa: CATGTAGNEQYF
cdr3_nt: TGTGCCACTGGGACGGCTGGTAACGAGCAGTACTTC

j_call: TRBJ2-7
d_call: TRBD2
v_call: TRBV27
clone_size: -
cdr3_aa: CASSPRTSGVFSYEQYF
cdr3_nt: TGTGCCAGCAGTCCGAGGACTAGCGGGGTGTTCTCCTACGAGCAGTACTTC

j_call: TRBJ2-3
d_call: -
v_call: TRBV6-1
clone_size: -
cdr3_aa: CASSETVSTDTQYF
cdr3_nt: TGTGCCAGCAGTGAAACGGTTAGCACAGATACGCAGTATTTT

j_call: TRBJ1-4
d_call: -
v_call: TRBV18
clone_size: -
cdr3_aa: CASSQGGEKLFF
cdr3_nt: TGTGCCAGCTCACAGGGTGGTGAAAAACTGTTTTTT

j_call: TRBJ1-1
d_call: -
v_call: TRBV4-1
clone_size: -
cdr3_aa: CASSQESGGAFF
cdr3_nt: TGCGCCAGCAGTCAAGAGTCCGGGGGAGCTTTCTTT

j_call: TRBJ1-2
d_call: -
v_call: TRBV28
clone_size: -
cdr3_aa: CASSSDRIYGYTF
cdr3_nt: TGTGCCAGCAGTAGCGACCGTATCTATGGCTACACCTTC

j_call: TRBJ2-7
d_call: TRBD2
v_call: TRBV11-2
clone_size: -
cdr3_aa: CASSLGSSGTYEQYF
cdr3_nt: TGTGCCAGCAGCTTAGGGTCTAGCGGGACCTACGAGCAGTACTTC

j_call: TRBJ1-6
d_call: -
v_call: TRBV30
clone_size: -
cdr3_aa: CAWSLVVSPLHF
cdr3_nt: TGTGCCTGGAGTTTAGTTGTTTCACCCCTCCACTTT

j_call: TRBJ2-1
d_call: -
v_call: TRBV11-2
clone_size: -
cdr3_aa: CASSLVRGSYNEQFF
cdr3_nt: TGTGCCAGCAGCTTAGTACGGGGGAGCTACAATGAGCAGTTCTTC

j_call: TRBJ2-7
d_call: TRBD1
v_call: TRBV6-6
clone_size: -
cdr3_aa: CASTPRTGVIYEQYF
cdr3_nt: TGTGCCAGCACCCCTCGGACAGGGGTAATCTACGAGCAGTACTTC

j_call: TRBJ2-7
d_call: -
v_call: TRBV10-1
clone_size: once
cdr3_aa: CASSGQAYEQYF
cdr3_nt: TGCGCCAGCAGTGGACAGGCCTACGAGCAGTACTTC

j_call: TRBJ1-1
d_call: -
v_call: TRBV14
clone_size: -
cdr3_aa: CASSQLGNTEAFF
cdr3_nt: TGTGCCAGCAGCCAACTAGGGAACACTGAAGCTTTCTTT

j_call: TRBJ2-5
d_call: -
v_call: TRBV10-3
clone_size: -
cdr3_aa: CAISVSAQETQYF
cdr3_nt: TGTGCCATCAGTGTGTCAGCACAAGAGACCCAGTACTTC

j_call: TRBJ1-4
d_call: -
v_call: TRBV4-3
clone_size: -
cdr3_aa: CASSQDILSWEKLFF
cdr3_nt: TGCGCCAGCAGCCAAGATATCCTTTCTTGGGAAAAACTGTTTTTT

j_call: TRBJ2-3
d_call: TRBD1
v_call: TRBV4-3
clone_size: -
cdr3_aa: CASSQGTGIVDTQYF
cdr3_nt: TGCGCCAGCAGCCAGGGGACAGGCATCGTAGATACGCAGTATTTT

j_call: TRBJ2-1
d_call: -
v_call: TRBV6-1
clone_size: -
cdr3_aa: CASTRSAVTGNEQFF
cdr3_nt: TGTGCCAGCACCCGCTCGGCGGTTACGGGCAATGAGCAGTTCTTC

j_call: TRBJ2-5
d_call: -
v_call: TRBV7-2
clone_size: -
cdr3_aa: CASSLAFSETQYF
cdr3_nt: TGTGCCAGCAGCTTAGCGTTTTCAGAGACCCAGTACTTC

j_call: TRBJ2-7
d_call: -
v_call: TRBV7-9
clone_size: -
cdr3_aa: CASSLGGQRSSYEQYF
cdr3_nt: TGTGCCAGCAGCTTGGGCGGGCAGAGGAGCTCCTACGAGCAGTACTTC

j_call: TRBJ1-1
d_call: -
v_call: TRBV2
clone_size: -
cdr3_aa: CASSERISTQNTEAFF
cdr3_nt: TGTGCCAGCAGTGAGAGGATAAGCACACAGAACACTGAAGCTTTCTTT

j_call: TRBJ1-3
d_call: TRBD1
v_call: TRBV6-4
clone_size: -
cdr3_aa: CASSDSPLQRTGRPAFSGNTIYF
cdr3_nt: TGTGCCAGCAGTGACTCCCCACTCCAGAGGACAGGGCGTCCAGCCTTCTCTGGAAACACCATATATTTT

j_call: TRBJ1-1
d_call: -
v_call: TRBV5-6
clone_size: -
cdr3_aa: CASSTDPWTEAFF
cdr3_nt: TGTGCCAGCAGCACGGACCCCTGGACTGAAGCTTTCTTT

j_call: TRBJ2-7
d_call: -
v_call: TRBV4-1
clone_size: -
cdr3_aa: CASSQERTYAAYEQYF
cdr3_nt: TGCGCCAGCAGCCAAGAAAGGACTTACGCGGCCTACGAGCAGTACTTC

j_call: TRBJ1-2
d_call: -
v_call: TRBV9
clone_size: -
cdr3_aa: CASSVGVLYGYTF
cdr3_nt: TGTGCCAGCAGCGTCGGGGTTCTCTATGGCTACACCTTC

j_call: TRBJ2-5
d_call: TRBD1
v_call: TRBV2
clone_size: -
cdr3_aa: CATAGGETQYF
cdr3_nt: TGTGCCACCGCAGGGGGAGAGACCCAGTACTTC

j_call: TRBJ1-1
d_call: -
v_call: TRBV5-4
clone_size: -
cdr3_aa: CASSLEGVVTEAFF
cdr3_nt: TGTGCCAGCAGCTTGGAGGGGGTTGTCACTGAAGCTTTCTTT

j_call: TRBJ2-2
d_call: TRBD2
v_call: TRBV5-1
clone_size: -
cdr3_aa: CASSLPLAGGDTGELFF
cdr3_nt: TGCGCCAGCAGCTTGCCCTTAGCGGGAGGCGACACCGGGGAGCTGTTTTTT

j_call: TRBJ2-7
d_call: TRBD1
v_call: TRBV5-1
clone_size: few
cdr3_aa: CASSLGQGPYEQYF
cdr3_nt: TGCGCCAGCAGCTTGGGACAGGGTCCCTACGAGCAGTACTTC

j_call: TRBJ2-7
d_call: -
v_call: TRBV5-4
clone_size: -
cdr3_aa: CASSLDKPSYYEQYF
cdr3_nt: TGTGCCAGCAGCTTGGATAAGCCCTCCTACTACGAGCAGTACTTC

j_call: TRBJ2-7
d_call: -
v_call: TRBV18
clone_size: -
cdr3_aa: CASSLYSSYEQYF
cdr3_nt: TGTGCCAGCTCACTTTATAGCTCCTACGAGCAGTACTTC

j_call: TRBJ2-5
d_call: TRBD2
v_call: TRBV2
clone_size: -
cdr3_aa: CASSEVTGSGGETQYF
cdr3_nt: TGTGCCAGCAGTGAAGTTACGGGGTCGGGAGGGGAGACCCAGTACTTC

j_call: TRBJ2-7
d_call: -
v_call: TRBV10-3
clone_size: once
cdr3_aa: CATLGRSVAVYEQYF
cdr3_nt: TGTGCCACCCTTGGGAGATCAGTTGCTGTATACGAGCAGTACTTC

j_call: TRBJ1-6
d_call: TRBD1
v_call: TRBV27
clone_size: -
cdr3_aa: CASSTGVGSVPLHF
cdr3_nt: TGTGCCAGCAGTACAGGGGTTGGCAGCGTACCCCTCCACTTT

j_call: TRBJ1-1
d_call: -
v_call: TRBV19
clone_size: few
cdr3_aa: CASSIGGNTEAFF
cdr3_nt: TGTGCCAGTAGTATAGGGGGGAACACTGAAGCTTTCTTT

j_call: TRBJ1-1
d_call: -
v_call: TRBV30
clone_size: -
cdr3_aa: CASKNTPTEAFF
cdr3_nt: TGTGCCTCCAAAAATACCCCCACTGAAGCTTTCTTT

j_call: TRBJ1-1
d_call: -
v_call: TRBV4-1
clone_size: once
cdr3_aa: CASSHPGKGSGEAFF
cdr3_nt: TGCGCCAGCAGCCACCCCGGGAAGGGCTCAGGTGAAGCTTTCTTT

j_call: TRBJ2-1
d_call: TRBD1
v_call: TRBV5-1
clone_size: -
cdr3_aa: CASSPPETGFDEQFF
cdr3_nt: TGCGCCAGCAGCCCGCCCGAGACAGGGTTCGATGAGCAGTTCTTC

j_call: TRBJ2-1
d_call: -
v_call: TRBV2
clone_size: -
cdr3_aa: CASSDHRTNNEQFF
cdr3_nt: TGTGCCAGCAGTGATCATCGGACCAACAATGAGCAGTTCTTC

j_call: TRBJ2-7
d_call: TRBD1
v_call: TRBV9
clone_size: -
cdr3_aa: CASGGQGFDYEQYF
cdr3_nt: TGTGCCAGTGGTGGACAGGGATTCGATTACGAGCAGTACTTC

j_call: TRBJ2-7
d_call: -
v_call: TRBV9
clone_size: -
cdr3_aa: CASSPRTATYEQYF
cdr3_nt: TGTGCCAGCAGCCCAAGGACAGCGACCTACGAGCAGTACTTC

j_call: TRBJ2-1
d_call: -
v_call: TRBV7-6
clone_size: -
cdr3_aa: CASSLAVRTFSSYNEQFF
cdr3_nt: TGTGCCAGCAGCTTAGCCGTCAGGACGTTTAGCTCCTACAATGAGCAGTTCTTC

j_call: TRBJ1-5
d_call: TRBD1
v_call: TRBV7-9
clone_size: -
cdr3_aa: CASSGTGDNQPQHF
cdr3_nt: TGTGCCAGCAGCGGGACAGGGGACAATCAGCCCCAGCATTTT

j_call: TRBJ1-5
d_call: TRBD1
v_call: TRBV5-6
clone_size: -
cdr3_aa: CASSLGQGRQPQHF
cdr3_nt: TGTGCCAGCAGCTTGGGACAGGGACGCCAGCCCCAGCATTTT

j_call: TRBJ1-5
d_call: TRBD1
v_call: TRBV5-6
clone_size: -
cdr3_aa: CASSLQGAISNQPQHF
cdr3_nt: TGTGCCAGCAGCTTACAGGGGGCGATTAGCAATCAGCCCCAGCATTTT

j_call: TRBJ2-2
d_call: TRBD1
v_call: TRBV27
clone_size: -
cdr3_aa: CASSLSNRGYTGELFF
cdr3_nt: TGTGCCAGCAGTTTATCAAACAGGGGGTACACCGGGGAGCTGTTTTTT

j_call: TRBJ2-7
d_call: -
v_call: TRBV28
clone_size: -
cdr3_aa: CASSLVVPGRGEQYF
cdr3_nt: TGTGCCAGCAGTTTAGTGGTCCCGGGCCGGGGCGAGCAGTACTTC

j_call: TRBJ2-1
d_call: TRBD1
v_call: TRBV5-6
clone_size: -
cdr3_aa: CASSPRQGKGYNEQFF
cdr3_nt: TGTGCCAGCAGCCCTAGACAGGGCAAAGGCTACAATGAGCAGTTCTTC

j_call: TRBJ2-2
d_call: -
v_call: TRBV5-1
clone_size: once
cdr3_aa: CASSVDTANTGELFF
cdr3_nt: TGCGCCAGCAGCGTTGACACCGCGAACACCGGGGAGCTGTTTTTT

j_call: TRBJ2-3
d_call: -
v_call: TRBV6-5
clone_size: -
cdr3_aa: CASSSSGPPDTQYF
cdr3_nt: TGTGCCAGCAGCTCATCGGGGCCGCCAGATACGCAGTATTTT

j_call: TRBJ1-2
d_call: -
v_call: TRBV30
clone_size: -
cdr3_aa: CAWSARTDGGYTF
cdr3_nt: TGTGCCTGGAGTGCTCGGACCGATGGTGGCTACACCTTC

j_call: TRBJ2-7
d_call: TRBD1
v_call: TRBV6-5
clone_size: -
cdr3_aa: CASSRSGTGRDEQYF
cdr3_nt: TGTGCCAGCAGCCGATCCGGGACAGGGAGAGACGAGCAGTACTTC

j_call: TRBJ2-1
d_call: TRBD2
v_call: TRBV27
clone_size: -
cdr3_aa: CASREAGGPNEQFF
cdr3_nt: TGTGCCAGCAGAGAGGCGGGGGGACCAAATGAGCAGTTCTTC

j_call: TRBJ1-2
d_call: TRBD1
v_call: TRBV6-1
clone_size: -
cdr3_aa: CASSPTGTEVGGYTF
cdr3_nt: TGTGCCAGCAGTCCCACCGGGACAGAGGTTGGCGGCTACACCTTC

j_call: TRBJ2-3
d_call: -
v_call: TRBV2
clone_size: -
cdr3_aa: CASSDRGREARNRRSTQYF
cdr3_nt: TGTGCCAGCAGTGATAGGGGGCGGGAGGCCCGAAATAGACGCTCTACGCAGTATTTT

j_call: TRBJ1-4
d_call: -
v_call: TRBV29-1
clone_size: once
cdr3_aa: CSTRTDNEKLFF
cdr3_nt: TGCAGCACCAGGACAGATAATGAAAAACTGTTTTTT

j_call: TRBJ2-3
d_call: TRBD1
v_call: TRBV5-1
clone_size: -
cdr3_aa: CASSLGDRETTDTQYF
cdr3_nt: TGCGCCAGCAGCTTGGGGGACAGGGAAACGACAGATACGCAGTATTTT

j_call: TRBJ1-4
d_call: TRBD1
v_call: TRBV15
clone_size: -
cdr3_aa: CATSSEQGWVEKLFF
cdr3_nt: TGTGCCACCAGCAGTGAACAGGGGTGGGTCGAAAAACTGTTTTTT

j_call: TRBJ1-1
d_call: -
v_call: TRBV25-1
clone_size: -
cdr3_aa: CASSELKGVGTEAFF
cdr3_nt: TGTGCCAGCAGTGAATTAAAGGGGGTCGGCACTGAAGCTTTCTTT

j_call: TRBJ2-3
d_call: -
v_call: TRBV7-2
clone_size: -
cdr3_aa: CASSLAVLGVDTQYF
cdr3_nt: TGTGCCAGCAGCTTAGCTGTCCTAGGAGTGGATACGCAGTATTTT